The 11 T cell receptor beta chains presented below share a single source sample, sequenced in a study of cytomegalovirus exposure and HLA in healthy donors. The PCR contained 60 Vbeta and 13 Jbeta primers. Method: immunoSEQ multiplex PCR; TCRdb's copy keeps in-frame clones and lacks some. This table has around 200,000 clones, 60% to 80% appearing once. The sample was PBMCs. Receptors originate from a woman aged 30 to 39 in good health and CMV-seropositive.

The rearrangement uses TRBV7-9 and TRBJ2-3; the match to TRBD1 covers 7 bases. Unmatched junction bases numbered 8, after V lost 5 bases and J lost 3 bases. Germline V lookup: CDR1 SEHNR, CDR2 FQNEAQ (reference sequence). This CDR3 comprises 15 residues. This CDR3 reads CASSPRQGMTDTQYF. CDR3 nucleotide sequence: TGTGCCAGCAGCCCGAGACAGGGTATGACAGATACGCAGTATTTT. The full variable domain, its missing parts supplied by reference TRBV7-9 and TRBJ2-3, is DTGVSQNPRHKITKRGQNVTFRCDPISEHNRLYWYRQTLGQGPEFLTYFQNEAQLEKSRLLSDRFSAERPKGSFSTLEIQRTEQGDSAMYLCASSPRQGMTDTQYFGPGTRLTVL.

This clone turned up a few times. The chain recombines TRBV7-2 with TRBJ2-3; D gene uncertain. Germline V gene lookup returns CDR1 SGHTA and CDR2 FQGNSA. Trimming pared 4 bases from V and 1 base from J, leaving 6 bases between. The CDR3 consists of 13 residues. In DNA form, the CDR3 reads TGTGCCAGCAGCTCTCAGGGCACAGATACGCAGTATTTT. This encodes CASSSQGTDTQYF.

The chain couples TRBV10-1 to TRBJ2-2; D is possibly TRBD1 (5 bases). This CDR3 has 14 amino acids. The germline V gene encodes CDR1 WNHNN and CDR2 SYGVQD (reference sequence). Deletions cut 10 bases from V and 0 bases from J, with 12 bases between. The CDR3 region is CATMKGANTGELFF. Written as DNA, the CDR3 is TGCGCCACCATGAAAGGGGCGAACACCGGGGAGCTGTTTTTT.

The CDR3 loop reads CASSLEGNAPYNEQFF. In DNA, the CDR3 is TGTGCCAGCAGCTTAGAGGGGAATGCGCCCTACAATGAGCAGTTCTTC. The V and J genes are TRBV7-9 and TRBJ2-1; D may be TRBD1 (5 bases). CDR1 SEHNR and CDR2 FQNEAQ come from the germline V gene (reference sequence). The CDR3 sequence is 16 residues long. V dropped 1 base and J dropped 2 bases, with 12 bases sitting between them.

J is TRBJ2-1 and V is TRBV6-5, with D uncertain. This CDR3 spans 12 amino acids. V shed 6 bases and J shed 10 bases, with 13 bases lying between them. The germline V gene encodes CDR1 MNHEY and CDR2 SVGAGI. This CDR3 reads CASSPPSREQFF. CDR3 bases: TGTGCCAGCAGCCCCCCGAGTCGGGAGCAGTTCTTC.

This chain connects TRBV11-2 to TRBJ2-7, with 12 bases identical to TRBD2. After removal of 5 bases from V and 4 bases from J, the junction contained 6 bases not matched to a gene. Per germline, CDR1 SGHAT and CDR2 FQNNGV. The CDR3 is 15 residues long. CDR3 region: CASSRLAGDRYEQYF. The CDR3 nucleotides read TGTGCCAGCAGCAGACTAGCGGGAGATCGATACGAGCAGTACTTC. The full variable domain, with the rest looked up from reference TRBV11-2 and TRBJ2-7, is EAGVAQSPRYKIIEKRQSVAFWCNPISGHATLYWYQQILGQGPKLLIQFQNNGVVDDSQLPKDRFSAERLKGVDSTLKIQPAKLEDSAVYLCASSRLAGDRYEQYFGPGTRLTVT.

The chain uses TRBV4-1 and TRBJ2-3; perhaps TRBD1 as D (6 bases). The V and J ends lost 3 bases and 2 bases respectively, with 15 bases between them. The CDR3 spans 16 residues. The germline V gene has CDR1 MGHRA and CDR2 YSYEKL. The CDR3 DNA is TGCGCCAGCAGCCAGGCCGACCGGACAGTCACAGATACGCAGTATTTT. This gives the protein CASSQADRTVTDTQYF.

Comment on this clone: Other DNA sequences in the sample encode the same CDR3. V and J are TRBV4-1 and TRBJ2-1, with D uncertain. Trimming cost V 1 base and J 0 bases, with 10 bases left between them. Germline CDR1 and CDR2: MGHRA and YSYEKL. The CDR3 length is 16 residues. The CDR3 is CASSQVNLVSYNEQFF. In DNA form, the CDR3 reads TGCGCCAGCAGCCAAGTTAACCTAGTCTCCTACAATGAGCAGTTCTTC.

This chain links TRBV6-5 with TRBJ1-2; D is ambiguous. There are 12 residues in the CDR3. V shed 2 bases and J shed 7 bases, with 8 bases lying between them. Germline V CDR1 and CDR2: MNHEY, SVGAGI. CDR3 region: CASSYDDCGYTF. The CDR3, as DNA: TGTGCCAGCAGTTACGACGACTGTGGCTACACCTTC.

This clone was recorded once. The J gene is TRBJ2-1, the V gene TRBV28; D call uncertain. This CDR3 is 15 amino acids long. V lost 2 bases and J lost 6, with 14 bases in between. Germline CDR1 reads MDHEN; CDR2 reads SYDVKM. CDR3 coding DNA: TGTGCCAGCAGTTTACCAACCGAACCGGTCAATGAGCAGTTCTTC. Its protein product is CASSLPTEPVNEQFF.

This clone was observed a handful of times. CDR3 sequence (DNA): TGTGCCAGCAGTGAAGCGACAGGGAAGGGGGCCTACGAGCAGTACTTC. Encoded protein: CASSEATGKGAYEQYF. The gene calls are TRBV6-1 and TRBJ2-7; 7 bases map to TRBD1. CDR1 is MNHNS and CDR2 is SASEGT in the germline V gene. V gave up 0 bases and J gave up 2 bases; unmatched junction bases: 7. The CDR3 totals 16 residues.